These 29 T cell receptor beta chains originate from one sample sequenced in a study of blood T cell repertoires in COVID-19. The table came from immunoSEQ multiplex PCR; TCRdb's copy has only in-frame clones and leaves some out. Among 130,000 to 150,000 clones listed, about 84% were seen once. The sample was peripheral blood. These receptors all come from a woman of 80 years or more in a cohort sampled during active or convalescent COVID-19.

V is TRBV7-8 and J is TRBJ1-1; perhaps TRBD1 as D (5 bases). This CDR3 comprises 15 residues. The germline CDR1 and CDR2 sequences are SGHVS and FQNEAQ. With 3 bases removed from V and 1 base from J, the gap between germline ends came to 12 bases. The CDR3: CASSFRAQGNTEAFF. For the CDR3, the DNA is TGTGCCAGCAGCTTTAGGGCTCAGGGGAACACTGAAGCTTTCTTT.

The table lists this clone with a count of one. The chain combines TRBV4-1 with TRBJ2-3, with 11 bases aligning to TRBD2. The V gene's germline CDR1 is MGHRA and CDR2 YSYEKL. V was clipped by 4 bases and J by 6 bases; unmatched bases: 6. The CDR3 spans 15 residues. The CDR3 is CASSLLAGGVDTQYF. In DNA, the CDR3 is TGCGCCAGCAGCCTCCTAGCGGGGGGTGTCGATACGCAGTATTTT.

This chain connects TRBV7-2 to TRBJ1-2; D perhaps matches TRBD1 (6 bases). Looked up from germline, CDR1 is SGHTA and CDR2 is FQGNSA. The CDR3 is 14 residues long. V was shortened by 1 base and J by 8 bases, with 14 bases between the two germline ends. The CDR3 here is CASSLEWTEGGYTF. CDR3 nucleotides: TGTGCCAGCAGCTTAGAGTGGACAGAGGGGGGCTACACCTTC.

The gene calls are TRBV5-1 and TRBJ1-2, with 10 bases that match TRBD1. The trim removed 5 bases at V and 6 bases at J, leaving 10 bases unmatched. CDR1 is SGHRS, CDR2 YFSETQ, per germline. The CDR3 covers 15 residues. The CDR3 region is CASRRTGGGGDGYTF. As DNA, the CDR3 is TGCGCCAGCAGACGGACAGGGGGAGGTGGGGATGGCTACACCTTC.

The chain employs TRBV29-1 and TRBJ1-1; 7 bases match TRBD1. The junction had 14 bases not matched to a gene; V was cut back by 4 bases and J by 6 bases. The CDR3 covers 15 residues. The V gene's germline CDR1 is SQVTM and CDR2 ANQGSEA. The CDR3 here is CSVARGTVGYAEAFF. In DNA form, the CDR3 reads TGCAGCGTTGCTAGGGGGACAGTAGGGTATGCTGAAGCTTTCTTT.

The chain is built from TRBV4-3 and TRBJ1-1, with D possibly being TRBD1 (5 bases). Germline loops: CDR1 LGHNA, CDR2 YSLEER. The V end was cut by 1 base, the J end by 0 bases, with 9 bases between. The CDR3 runs 15 residues. The CDR3 DNA reads TGCGCCAGCAGCCAAGGTTTGGGGCTGAACACTGAAGCTTTCTTT. It encodes CASSQGLGLNTEAFF.

This clone was seen a few times. J is TRBJ2-3 and V is TRBV7-9; perhaps TRBD2 as D (5 bases). Trimming stripped 4 bases from V and 5 bases from J, with 10 bases between. Germline V gives CDR1 SEHNR, CDR2 FQNEAQ (reference sequence). This CDR3 region has 13 residues. The CDR3 nucleotides read TGTGCCAGCAGCTCTTATCGGGGAGATACGCAGTATTTT. Its translation: CASSSYRGDTQYF. The complete variable domain, with remaining parts taken from reference TRBV7-9 and TRBJ2-3, reads DTGVSQNPRHKITKRGQNVTFRCDPISEHNRLYWYRQTLGQGPEFLTYFQNEAQLEKSRLLSDRFSAERPKGSFSTLEIQRTEQGDSAMYLCASSSYRGDTQYFGPGTRLTVL.

Only one count was recorded for this clone. The chain employs TRBV5-8 and TRBJ2-5, with a tentative D call TRBD1 (5 bases). The germline CDR1 and CDR2 sequences are SGHTS and YDEGEE. Trimming removed 3 bases at V and 3 bases at J, with 15 bases between. The CDR3 contains 15 residues. As DNA, the CDR3 is TGTGCCAGCAGCTACTATGGGGCCCAAAAAGAGACCCAGTACTTC. As protein: CASSYYGAQKETQYF.

This clone was seen many times. The chain employs TRBV4-1 and TRBJ2-1, with 9 bases fitting TRBD2. The CDR3 length is 16 residues. CDR1 is MGHRA and CDR2 is YSYEKL in the germline V gene. The V and J ends lost 4 bases and 3 bases, in that order; junction bases with no gene match: 7. The CDR3 DNA follows: TGCGCCAGCAGCCCGTTGGGACTAGCCGACTACAATGAGCAGTTCTTC. Translated: CASSPLGLADYNEQFF.

This clone appeared a single time. The chain has TRBV19 and TRBJ2-1; 9 bases are shared with TRBD1. The CDR3 has 15 amino acids. Trimming took 5 bases from V and 7 from J; bases not matched to a gene: 9. Germline V gene data show CDR1 as LNHDA and CDR2 as SQIVND (reference sequence). The CDR3 coding sequence is TGTGCCAGTAGTTCCCGGGACAGGGTTCCAAATGAGCAGTTCTTC. As protein: CASSSRDRVPNEQFF.

The V gene is TRBV6-2 or TRBV6-3, the J gene TRBJ2-2, with 11 bases identical to TRBD2. Germline CDR1 MNHEY, CDR2 SVGEGT. The CDR3 is 15 amino acids. Trimming at V came to 3 bases and at J to 4 bases, leaving 1 base not matched to a gene. The chain's CDR3 is CASSYSGGATGELFF. CDR3 DNA sequence: TGTGCCAGCAGTTATAGCGGGGGGGCCACCGGGGAGCTGTTTTTT.

V and J are TRBV6-5 and TRBJ2-5, with TRBD1 as a possible D gene (5 bases). This CDR3 is built from 15 residues. CDR1 is MNHEY and CDR2 is SVGAGI in the germline V gene. Trimming took 6 bases from V and 5 from J, leaving 19 bases between them. CDR3: CASRGLTVVLETQYF. CDR3 sequence (DNA): TGTGCCAGCAGGGGATTGACAGTTGTGCTCGAGACCCAGTACTTC.

The chain employs TRBV28 and TRBJ2-1, with a weak D call TRBD2 (7 bases). The CDR3 runs 15 residues. The germline V gene encodes CDR1 MDHEN and CDR2 SYDVKM. V lost 6 bases to trimming and J lost 4 bases, with 16 bases between them. Here the CDR3 reads CASRNGGGVYNEQFF. CDR3 bases: TGTGCCAGCAGAAACGGAGGGGGGGTATACAATGAGCAGTTCTTC.

The CDR3 bases are TGTGCCAGCAGTGATGGGGGGGTTGAAAAACTGTTTTTT. This encodes CASSDGGVEKLFF. The gene calls are TRBV2 and TRBJ1-4, with D maybe TRBD1 (5 bases). This CDR3 is built from 13 residues. Per germline, CDR1 SNHLY and CDR2 FYNNEI. V dropped 3 bases and J dropped 7 bases, with 9 bases sitting between them.

This chain links TRBV7-2 with TRBJ2-2, with D possibly being TRBD1 (5 bases). Germline V gives CDR1 SGHTA, CDR2 FQGNSA. The CDR3 is 17 residues long. Deletions cut 4 bases from V and 4 bases from J, with 19 bases between. CDR3 region: CASSSQATVRVTGELFF. In DNA form, the CDR3 reads TGTGCCAGCAGCTCTCAAGCCACAGTCAGGGTCACCGGGGAGCTGTTTTTT.

The chain carries TRBV4-2 and TRBJ1-1; no reliable D call. The CDR3 is 14 residues long. Germline values: CDR1 LGHNA, CDR2 YNFKEQ. Trimming took 1 base from V and 4 from J, leaving 10 bases between them. CDR3: CASSQVSQITEAFF. The CDR3 nucleotides are TGTGCCAGCAGCCAAGTCAGTCAGATCACTGAAGCTTTCTTT.

This clone was recorded only once. The rearrangement links TRBV7-2 to TRBJ2-5; TRBD2 might be the D (7 bases). V lost 5 bases and J 9 bases, leaving 22 bases between the germline ends. The germline V gene has CDR1 SGHTA and CDR2 FQGNSA. The CDR3 extends over 15 amino acids. The CDR3 DNA sequence: TGTGCCAGCAGCGAAGAGGGTGCGGGGGCATCATCCCAGTACTTC. Its translation is CASSEEGAGASSQYF. Using reference TRBV7-2 and TRBJ2-5 for the parts outside the CDR3, the full variable domain is GAGVSQSPSNKVTEKGKDVELRCDPISGHTALYWYRQSLGQGLEFLIYFQGNSAPDKSGLPSDRFSAERTGGSVSTLTIQRTQQEDSAVYLCASSEEGAGASSQYFGPGTRLLVL.

The rearrangement joins TRBV3-1 (or the pseudogene TRBV3-2) to TRBJ2-5; possible D gene TRBD1, 5 bases. The CDR3 runs to 14 residues. The germline gives CDR1 LGHDT, CDR2 YNNKEL (reference sequence). Trimming removed 1 base from V and 4 bases from J, with 10 bases in between. CDR3 loop: CASSQVQGAETQYF. The DNA of the CDR3 is TGTGCCAGCAGCCAAGTTCAGGGTGCAGAGACCCAGTACTTC.

In DNA, the CDR3 is TGTGCCAGCAGACAGGGGGTGCGGACTGAAGCTTTCTTT. Translating gives CASRQGVRTEAFF. The rearrangement uses TRBV12-3 or TRBV12-4 and TRBJ1-1; the match to TRBD1 covers 8 bases. V shed 6 bases, J shed 5 bases, and the junction held 5 bases outside the gene matches. The CDR3 has 13 residues.

The chain carries TRBV5-1 and TRBJ1-2; tentative D call: TRBD1 (5 bases). This CDR3 region has 17 residues. V lost 4 bases to trimming and J lost 2 bases, with 21 bases between them. Germline CDR1 and CDR2: SGHRS and YFSETQ. DNA of the CDR3: TGCGCCAGCAGCCCCCAGTCACTCAGGGAATCGAACTATGGCTACACCTTC. Translated, it gives CASSPQSLRESNYGYTF.

This sequence joins TRBV7-2 and TRBJ1-1; the D gene is possibly TRBD1 (5 bases). The ends were cut back, 0 bases at V and 5 bases at J, with 16 bases in the middle. The CDR3 has 16 residues. CDR1 is SGHTA, CDR2 FQGNSA, per germline. The CDR3 spells CASSLAPGGVGTEAFF. CDR3 coding DNA: TGTGCCAGCAGCTTAGCCCCGGGAGGGGTAGGGACTGAAGCTTTCTTT.

The chain recombines TRBV5-4 with TRBJ2-7, with TRBD2 matching over 7 bases. V lost 0 bases, J lost 3 bases, and 6 bases stayed unmatched. CDR1 is SGHNT, CDR2 YYREEE, per germline (reference sequence). CDR3 length: 15 amino acids. The CDR3 DNA follows: TGTGCCAGCAGCTTGGGCGGGGCGGGAGACTACGAGCAGTACTTC. It yields the protein CASSLGGAGDYEQYF.

V and J are TRBV5-5 and TRBJ2-1; 8 positions match TRBD2. Trimming cost V 1 base and J 3 bases; bases outside gene matches: 3. Germline values: CDR1 SGHKS, CDR2 YYEKEE (reference sequence). The CDR3 has 15 residues. CDR3 residues: CASSLSSGSYNEQFF. The CDR3 DNA reads TGTGCCAGCAGCTTGTCAAGCGGGAGCTACAATGAGCAGTTCTTC.

The chain has TRBV12-3 or TRBV12-4 and TRBJ1-2; possible D gene TRBD1, 6 bases. The CDR3 has 13 amino acids. Trimming removed 5 bases from V and 4 bases from J, with 11 bases in between. This CDR3 reads CASSVQGIYGYTF. CDR3 DNA: TGTGCCAGCAGTGTGCAGGGGATCTATGGCTACACCTTC.

This chain joins TRBV28 and TRBJ1-2; 7 bases align to TRBD1. V trimming: 5 bases; J trimming: 7 bases; junction bases outside the gene matches: 16. Germline V gene sequence: CDR1 MDHEN, CDR2 SYDVKM. The CDR3 runs to 16 residues. CDR3 sequence reads: CASSPALRGQGGGYTF. Here the CDR3 DNA reads TGTGCCAGCAGTCCAGCGTTGAGGGGGCAGGGTGGTGGCTACACCTTC.

The V and J genes are TRBV27 and TRBJ1-5, with D perhaps TRBD1 (6 bases). The V end lost 3 bases, the J end lost 2 bases, and 14 bases lay between the germline ends. In germline, CDR1 is MNHEY, CDR2 SMNVEV (reference sequence). The CDR3 has 16 amino acids. The CDR3: CASSLYSGVGNQPQHF. CDR3 DNA: TGTGCCAGCAGTTTGTACTCAGGGGTTGGCAATCAGCCCCAGCATTTT.

The V call is TRBV7-2, the J call TRBJ2-3; D is uncertain. V lost 4 bases and J lost 4, with 3 bases in between. The length of the CDR3 is 11 residues. The germline V gene encodes CDR1 SGHTA and CDR2 FQGNSA. The CDR3 protein is CASSSADTQYF. The CDR3 region has the DNA TGTGCCAGCAGCTCCGCAGATACGCAGTATTTT.

The chain employs TRBV5-5 and TRBJ2-3; 8 nucleotides match TRBD2. Germline V gives CDR1 SGHKS, CDR2 YYEKEE (reference sequence). CDR3 length: 15 amino acids. The V gene end was trimmed by 3 bases and the J gene end by 1 base; junction bases not matched to a gene: 4. CDR3 amino acids: CASSSLTSGTDTQYF. The CDR3 region has the DNA TGTGCCAGCAGCTCCCTGACTAGCGGCACAGATACGCAGTATTTT.

This clone was seen a few times. V and J are TRBV7-9 and TRBJ2-7, with D tentatively TRBD1 (6 bases). Trimming cost V 5 bases and J 3 bases, with 14 bases left between them. The CDR3 consists of 14 residues. Per the germline V gene, CDR1 is SEHNR and CDR2 is FQNEAQ (reference sequence). CDR3 bases: TGTGCCAGCAGCCAGGGACATGGGGTCTACGAGCAGTACGTC. Translation: CASSQGHGVYEQYV.